This entry lists 29 T cell receptor beta chains sequenced from one sample in a study of shared clonotypes between healthy human individuals. This table comes from immunoSEQ multiplex PCR, and its TCRdb copy is limited to in-frame clones, with some not included. Of approximately 980,000 clones listed, roughly 72% were seen once; the top ten hold about 1.5%. The sample consisted of memory CD4+ T cells sorted from blood. Subset of the sample: CD45RA-negative fraction. Every receptor here comes from a man younger than 30 in good health.

This sequence joins TRBV19 and TRBJ1-5, with D possibly being TRBD1 (6 bases). V was shortened by 1 base and J by 0 bases, with 13 bases between the two germline ends. This CDR3 comprises 17 residues. CDR1 is LNHDA, CDR2 SQIVND, per germline (reference sequence). The CDR3 loop is CASSIVAGDYSNQPQHF. The DNA of the CDR3 is TGTGCCAGTAGTATAGTCGCAGGGGATTATAGCAATCAGCCCCAGCATTTT. The complete variable domain, with remaining parts taken from reference TRBV19 and TRBJ1-5, reads DGGITQSPKYLFRKEGQNVTLSCEQNLNHDAMYWYRQDPGQGLRLIYYSQIVNDFQKGDIAEGYSVSREKKESFPLTVTSAQKNPTAFYLCASSIVAGDYSNQPQHFGDGTRLSIL.

This chain joins TRBV7-2 and TRBJ2-2, with a possible D match to TRBD2 (6 bases). Between the trimmed V and J ends, which lost 7 bases and 5 bases, there was a span of 20 bases. Germline V gene data show CDR1 as SGHTA and CDR2 as FQGNSA. The CDR3 covers 16 residues. CDR3 nucleotides: TGTGCCAGCAACACACTCGGGCGGGGAGGAACCGGGGAGCTGTTTTTT. It is translated as CASNTLGRGGTGELFF.

V is TRBV6-5 and J is TRBJ1-1; no definite D call. Germline V CDR1 and CDR2: MNHEY, SVGAGI. V was clipped by 4 bases and J by 4 bases, with 10 bases between them. The CDR3 is made up of 13 amino acids. The CDR3 is CASSWRLSTEAFF. CDR3 in DNA: TGTGCCAGCAGTTGGAGACTAAGCACTGAAGCTTTCTTT.

About this clone: Other DNA sequences in this specimen translate into the identical CDR3. The V call is TRBV5-1, the J call TRBJ1-4; D call uncertain. Per the germline V gene, CDR1 is SGHRS and CDR2 is YFSETQ. There are 14 residues in the CDR3. Trimming left V 0 bases short and J 3 bases short, with 6 bases between. CDR3 in DNA: TGCGCCAGCAGCTTGGGTCAGTCTAATGAAAAACTGTTTTTT. It yields the protein CASSLGQSNEKLFF.

The chain links TRBV5-6 to TRBJ1-1; D call uncertain. CDR3 size: 16 residues. Trimming took off 3 bases at V and 5 bases at J, with 20 bases between the two ends. Germline loops: CDR1 SGHDT, CDR2 YYEEEE. CDR3 in amino acids: CASSSLFDGGKTEAFF. The DNA of the CDR3 is TGTGCCAGCAGCTCGCTTTTCGACGGAGGAAAAACTGAAGCTTTCTTT.

The chain combines TRBV5-1 with TRBJ2-3, with a possible D match to TRBD2 (6 bases). This CDR3 comprises 15 residues. The germline gives CDR1 SGHRS, CDR2 YFSETQ. The V end lost 0 bases, the J end lost 3 bases, and 11 bases lay between the germline ends. CDR3 sequence: CASSLVTGGTDTQYF. The CDR3 DNA reads TGCGCCAGCAGCTTGGTTACAGGAGGGACAGATACGCAGTATTTT. Looking up the rest from reference TRBV5-1 and TRBJ2-3 gives the full variable domain: KAGVTQTPRYLIKTRGQQVTLSCSPISGHRSVSWYQQTPGQGLQFLFEYFSETQRNKGNFPGRFSGRQFSNSRSEMNVSTLELGDSALYLCASSLVTGGTDTQYFGPGTRLTVL.

The chain couples TRBV7-9 to TRBJ2-7; D unresolved. Deletions cut 2 bases from V and 4 bases from J, with 9 bases between. Germline V gives CDR1 SEHNR, CDR2 FQNEAQ (reference sequence). There are 13 residues in the CDR3. CDR3 in amino acids: CASSLPVRYEQYF. The CDR3 DNA sequence: TGTGCCAGCAGCTTACCAGTGAGATACGAGCAGTACTTC.

At least ten counts were recorded for this clone. This chain links TRBV6-1 with TRBJ2-3; D could derive from TRBD1 or TRBD2 (6 bases each). CDR3 length: 18 residues. V shed 2 bases and J shed 3 bases, with 21 bases lying between them. Germline V lookup: CDR1 MNHNS, CDR2 SASEGT. The CDR3 loop reads CASSETSDGGVRTDTQYF. CDR3 nucleotides: TGTGCCAGCAGTGAAACCTCCGACGGGGGCGTTAGAACAGATACGCAGTATTTT.

J is TRBJ2-2 and V is TRBV6-6; perhaps TRBD1 as D (5 bases). Trimming took 5 bases from V and 1 from J, leaving 11 bases between them. The CDR3 runs to 15 residues. Germline V gene lookup returns CDR1 MNHNY and CDR2 SVGAGI (reference sequence). The CDR3 region is CASSTAGQNTGELFF. CDR3 bases: TGTGCCAGCAGTACGGCAGGACAGAACACCGGGGAGCTGTTTTTT.

The rearrangement joins TRBV11-2 to TRBJ2-7, with D possibly TRBD1 on 6 matching bases. The CDR3 loop spans 15 amino acids. The germline gives CDR1 SGHAT, CDR2 FQNNGV. The ends were cut back, 7 bases at V and 2 bases at J, with 18 bases in the middle. CDR3 protein: CASTPGQSGTYEQYF. CDR3 bases: TGTGCCAGCACCCCTGGACAGAGTGGGACCTACGAGCAGTACTTC.

Remarks on this clone: Other DNA sequences in this sample translate to the same CDR3. The rearrangement uses TRBV20-1 and TRBJ2-5; D remains unclear. V shed 2 bases and J shed 1 base, with 2 bases lying between them. Germline assignment: CDR1 DFQATT and CDR2 SNEGSKA (reference sequence). The CDR3 consists of 11 residues. CDR3 protein: CSARPQETQYF. The CDR3 DNA sequence: TGCAGTGCTAGACCCCAAGAGACCCAGTACTTC.

Remarks on this clone: The identical CDR3 is also encoded by other nucleotide sequences in the sample. This sequence joins TRBV14 and TRBJ2-7; no definite D call. V lost 1 base, J lost 2 bases, and 0 bases lay in between. The germline gives CDR1 SGHDN, CDR2 FVKESK. This CDR3 is 11 amino acids long. The CDR3: CASSQAYEQYF. CDR3 nucleotides: TGTGCCAGCAGCCAAGCCTACGAGCAGTACTTC.

This rearrangement joins TRBV28 to TRBJ1-3; D call uncertain. Germline V gene sequence: CDR1 MDHEN, CDR2 SYDVKM. V dropped 5 bases and J dropped 1 base, with 9 bases sitting between them. This CDR3 spans 14 amino acids. The CDR3 region is CASSPPGSGNTIYF. For the CDR3, the DNA is TGTGCCAGCAGTCCCCCCGGGTCTGGAAACACCATATATTTT.

This chain links TRBV4-1 with TRBJ2-7; no reliable D call. V lost 1 base, J lost 0 bases, and 10 bases lay in between. Per the germline V gene, CDR1 is MGHRA and CDR2 is YSYEKL. This CDR3 contains 15 residues. Here the CDR3 reads CASSQGGSYSYEQYF. The CDR3 nucleotides read TGCGCCAGCAGCCAAGGGGGATCGTACTCCTACGAGCAGTACTTC.

The V call is TRBV6-1, the J call TRBJ2-6; the D is unclear. V lost 4 bases to trimming and J lost 3 bases, with 7 bases between them. The CDR3 contains 14 residues. CDR1 and CDR2 (germline): MNHNS, SASEGT. The CDR3 DNA sequence: TGTGCCAGCAGTGTTACCTATGGGGCCAACGTCCTGACTTTC. It specifies CASSVTYGANVLTF.

Turning to this clone: One base away lies a much larger clone, so this may be a sequencing read error. Other DNA sequences from this sample encode an identical CDR3 as well. V gene TRBV6-1 combines with J gene TRBJ1-1; possible D gene TRBD1, 5 bases. The CDR3 consists of 13 residues. Germline values: CDR1 MNHNS, CDR2 SASEGT. V was pared by 2 bases and J by 2 bases, with 6 bases between. The CDR3 nucleotides are TGTGCCAGCAGTGAACAGGGCAACACTGAAGCTTTCTTT. This codes for CASSEQGNTEAFF.

This rearrangement joins TRBV9 to TRBJ2-3; 9 bases map to TRBD1. Looked up from germline, CDR1 is SGDLS and CDR2 is YYNGEE. The CDR3 is 12 amino acids. With V trimmed by 5 bases and J by 5 bases, 0 bases remained unmatched. CDR3 nucleotides: TGTGCCAGCAGGGGACAGGGAGATACGCAGTATTTT. This translates into CASRGQGDTQYF.

The chain joins TRBV5-1 to TRBJ1-4; weak D call: TRBD1 (5 bases). The ends were cut back, 2 bases at V and 3 bases at J, with 8 bases in the middle. The germline CDR1 and CDR2 sequences are SGHRS and YFSETQ. This CDR3 is built from 14 residues. In DNA form, the CDR3 reads TGCGCCAGCAGCTTAAAGGGGTCTAATGAAAAACTGTTTTTT. As protein: CASSLKGSNEKLFF.

The rearrangement joins TRBV5-1 to TRBJ2-1, with 13 bases identical to TRBD2. The CDR3 sequence is 15 residues long. J was trimmed by 10 bases and V by 2 bases; bases with no gene match: 6. Germline loops: CDR1 SGHRS, CDR2 YFSETQ. The DNA of the CDR3 is TGCGCCAGCAGCTTACTAGCGGGAGGGCCGGGGGAGCAGTTCTTC. Its translation is CASSLLAGGPGEQFF.

CDR3 nucleotide sequence: TGTGCCAGCTCACCACAGACAGGGGGAGGGTCCCAAGAGACCCAGTACTTC. Translated, it gives CASSPQTGGGSQETQYF. V and J are TRBV18 and TRBJ2-5; 9 bases map to TRBD1. CDR3 length: 17 residues. The trim removed 1 base at V and 1 base at J, leaving 7 bases unmatched. Germline V gene sequence: CDR1 KGHSH, CDR2 LQKENI.

This chain connects TRBV19 to TRBJ1-5; D is unresolved. The CDR3 contains 15 residues. Germline CDR1 is LNHDA and CDR2 is SQIVND (reference sequence). V was clipped by 1 base and J by 5 bases, with 12 bases between them. CDR3: CASSIGGGVHQPQHF. The CDR3 DNA reads TGTGCCAGTAGTATAGGGGGTGGCGTGCATCAGCCCCAGCATTTT.

The V call is TRBV12-5, the J call TRBJ1-4; TRBD1 agrees at 8 bases. V lost 2 bases, J lost 5 bases, and 1 base stayed unmatched. Germline assignment: CDR1 LGHNT and CDR2 FRNRAP. The CDR3 spans 14 residues. Here the CDR3 DNA reads TGTGCTAGTGGTTTGACAGGGGGGAATGAAAAACTGTTTTTT. This gives the protein CASGLTGGNEKLFF.

The rearrangement joins TRBV30 to TRBJ1-2; D unclear. The CDR3 totals 13 residues. Germline CDR1 and CDR2: GTSNPN and SVGIG (reference sequence). V shed 5 bases and J shed 0 bases, with 10 bases lying between them. The chain's CDR3 is CAWGPKANYGYTF. The CDR3 nucleotides are TGTGCCTGGGGCCCCAAAGCTAACTATGGCTACACCTTC.

The chain combines TRBV6-5 with TRBJ1-2; TRBD1 matches 8 bases. Germline loops: CDR1 MNHEY, CDR2 SVGAGI. This CDR3 contains 15 residues. The V gene end was trimmed by 6 bases and the J gene end by 4 bases; junction bases not matched to a gene: 10. The CDR3 sequence: CASRDSGGKGYGYTF. The CDR3 bases are TGTGCCAGCAGGGATTCAGGGGGCAAGGGCTATGGCTACACCTTC.

This clone has just a few counts. The chain is built from TRBV6-1 and TRBJ2-5, with a possible D match to TRBD1 (5 bases). V lost 5 bases, J lost 2 bases, and 12 bases lay in between. Germline V gene sequence: CDR1 MNHNS, CDR2 SASEGT. The CDR3 spans 14 residues. In DNA form, the CDR3 reads TGTGCCAGCAGTCATAGACAGACACAAGAGACCCAGTACTTC. This encodes CASSHRQTQETQYF.

V and J are TRBV5-4 and TRBJ2-1, with a tentative D call TRBD1 (6 bases). V lost 9 bases and J lost 5, with 18 bases in between. The CDR3 has 14 amino acids. The germline gives CDR1 SGHNT, CDR2 YYREEE (reference sequence). Here the CDR3 DNA reads TGTGCCACCATGCCCCGGACAGTGAACAATGAGCAGTTCTTC. It yields the protein CATMPRTVNNEQFF. The whole variable domain, remainder taken from reference TRBV5-4 and TRBJ2-1, is ETGVTQSPTHLIKTRGQQVTLRCSSQSGHNTVSWYQQALGQGPQFIFQYYREEENGRGNFPPRFSGLQFPNYSSELNVNALELDDSALYLCATMPRTVNNEQFFGPGTRLTVL.

The chain couples TRBV27 to TRBJ2-6; D is undetermined. Trimming stripped 6 bases from V and 2 bases from J, with 8 bases between. This CDR3 has 14 amino acids. Per the germline V gene, CDR1 is MNHEY and CDR2 is SMNVEV (reference sequence). The CDR3 is CASSRIAGANVLTF. The CDR3 region has the DNA TGTGCCAGCAGCCGGATAGCTGGGGCCAACGTCCTGACTTTC.

In regard to this clone: This is likely an artifact of a read error, given a far larger clone one base away. The sample holds other DNA sequences that translate to the same CDR3. This chain connects TRBV6-5 to TRBJ2-7; 8 nucleotides agree with TRBD1. CDR3 length: 13 residues. Germline assignment: CDR1 MNHEY and CDR2 SVGAGI. Germline trimming cut 6 bases from V and 1 base from J; bases unmatched to any gene: 2. This CDR3 is CASSRTGSYEQYF. The CDR3 region has the DNA TGTGCCAGCAGCCGGACAGGGTCCTACGAGCAGTACTTC.

The J gene is TRBJ1-2, the V gene TRBV6-5; a weak D match, TRBD1 (6 bases). Trimming cost V 1 base and J 4 bases, with 10 bases left between them. The CDR3 has 14 amino acids. Looked up from germline, CDR1 is MNHEY and CDR2 is SVGAGI. The CDR3 nucleotides read TGTGCCAGCAGTTACTTACAGGGTTCCTATGGCTACACCTTC. It encodes CASSYLQGSYGYTF.